The clone carrying this T cell receptor (beta chain) has at least ten counts. Its antigen remains unknown. These data come from a study of T-cell reconstitution after alpha-beta-depleted transplantation in children. The TCRbeta library was prepared with unique molecular identifiers. TCRdb independently ran MiXCR on the PCR reads; one entry per CDR3 protein. The sample lists roughly 500,000 distinct CDR3 sequences; about 10% were seen once. Broader study findings: Diversity and T-cell counts at one year after transplant derived mostly from new T cells.

CDR3 size: 16 residues. Per germline, CDR1 SGHRS and CDR2 YFSETQ. Trimming removed 2 bases from V and 2 bases from J; junction bases left unmatched: 5. This chain joins TRBV5-1 and TRBJ2-5, with 11 positions matching TRBD2. Specimen: PBMCs, collected before TCRalphabeta/CD19-depleted stem cell transplant. The sequence derives from a child aged 2 to 10 with inherited bone marrow failure, due to receive a stem cell transplant. CDR3 DNA sequence: TGCGCCAGCAGCTTTTGGCTAGCGGGAGGACAAGAGACCCAGTACTTC. Residues: CASSFWLAGGQETQYF.